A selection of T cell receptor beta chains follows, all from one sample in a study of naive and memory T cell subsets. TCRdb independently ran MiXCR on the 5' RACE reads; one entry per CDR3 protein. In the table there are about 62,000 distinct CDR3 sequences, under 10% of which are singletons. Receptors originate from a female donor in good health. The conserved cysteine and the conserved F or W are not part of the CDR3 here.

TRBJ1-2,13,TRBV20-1,SAKDGGGRHYGYT
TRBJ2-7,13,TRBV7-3,ASSLAGGSSGEQY
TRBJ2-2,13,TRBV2,ASRRDFSDTGELF
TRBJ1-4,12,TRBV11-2,ASSPREPNEKLF
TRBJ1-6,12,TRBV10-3,AISDRRGYSPLH
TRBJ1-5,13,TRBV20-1,SAVSGTGGRQPQH
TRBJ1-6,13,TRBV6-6,ASSYYVEGGSPLH
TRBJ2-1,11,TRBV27,ASSLAGWYEQF
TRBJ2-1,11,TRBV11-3,ASSGNTYNEQF
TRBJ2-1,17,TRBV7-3,ASSSRGPRSGDYYNEQF
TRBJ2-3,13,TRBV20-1,SAREWRGDTDTQY
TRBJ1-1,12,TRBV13,ASRFTGSGTEAF
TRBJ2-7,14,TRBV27,ASSIGLAGGGYEQY
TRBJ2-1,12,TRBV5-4,ASSLGGAFNEQF
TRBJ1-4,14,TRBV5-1,ASSLLTGTGNEKLF
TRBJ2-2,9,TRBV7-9,ASSLRPELF
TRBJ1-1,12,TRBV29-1,SAKHAEMNTEAF
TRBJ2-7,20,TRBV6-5,ASSYLLYCWEGKASYYYEQY
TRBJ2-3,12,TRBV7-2,ASSPSPHTDTQY
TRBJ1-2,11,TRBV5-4,ASSLGQEVGYT
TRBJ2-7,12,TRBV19,ATAERREIYEQY
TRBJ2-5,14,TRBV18,ASSLDRFSIQETQY
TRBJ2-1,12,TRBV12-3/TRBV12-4,ASSQGAWFNEQF
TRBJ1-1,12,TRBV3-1,ASSHGTMNTEAF
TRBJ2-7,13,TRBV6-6,ASSYEVTGNSEQY
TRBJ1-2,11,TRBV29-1,SVFKGEDYGYT
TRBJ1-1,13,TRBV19,ASSIVSGANTEAF
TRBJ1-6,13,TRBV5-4,ASSLGSTQGSPLH
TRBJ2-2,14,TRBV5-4,ASSPLAGADTGELF
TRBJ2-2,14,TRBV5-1,ASSETRLGGAGELF
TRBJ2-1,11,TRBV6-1,ASTPNLNNEQF
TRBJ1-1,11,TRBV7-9,ASSLEAAGEAF
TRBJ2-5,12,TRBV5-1,ASRPGQLQETQY
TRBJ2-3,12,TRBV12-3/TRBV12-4,ASSPLGQKDTQY
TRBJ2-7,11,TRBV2,ASSDGHFYEQY
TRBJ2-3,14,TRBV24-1,ATSDWRGTSPDTQY
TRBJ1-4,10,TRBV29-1,SARRMNEKLF
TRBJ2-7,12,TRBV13,ASSRAESSYEQY
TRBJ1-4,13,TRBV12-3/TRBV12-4,ASSKKTISNEKLF
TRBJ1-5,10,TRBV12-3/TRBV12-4,ASTVDNQPQH
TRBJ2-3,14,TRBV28,ASSDSTAGRKDTQY
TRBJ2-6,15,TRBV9,ASSATSGSGGANVLT